This T cell receptor beta chain was found in a study of identical twins. A universal primer site was created by template switching, with the cDNA bearing unique molecular identifiers. TCRdb called the 5' RACE reads again in MiXCR, with one record for every CDR3 protein. The sample has 1.5 million to 2 million distinct CDR3 sequences, more than 30% seen once. A remark on this clonotype: Antigen specificity is unknown.

Study-wide points: Some out-of-frame alpha sequences were shared by twins, and these showed excess low generation probability.

The CDR3 sequence is 16 residues long. Trimming took off 2 bases at V and 5 bases at J, with 13 bases between the two ends. CDR1 and CDR2 from the germline V gene are SGHVS and FQNEAQ. The TCR comes from a newborn girl in good health. The rearrangement uses TRBV7-8 and TRBJ1-6; D is uncertain. Sequenced input: cord blood. CDR3 region: CASSLRRSANNSPLHF. CDR3 in DNA: TGTGCCAGCAGCTTACGAAGGAGTGCCAATAATTCACCCCTCCACTTT.